This T cell receptor beta chain was profiled in a study of T cells in tuberculosis. Background on the study: CD1B tetramers identified T cells specific for mycobacterial lipid GMM. A South African cohort included IGRA-negative adolescents, latently infected IGRA-positive adolescents and adults with active tuberculosis.

Points from the study as a whole: Active tuberculosis TCR-alpha repertoires lay closer to GMM-specific TCRs than IGRA-negative controls, suggesting clonal expansion.

This clone was detected once. The antigen remains undetermined. V shed 6 bases and J shed 1 base, with 12 bases lying between them. The CDR3 has 14 amino acids. In germline, CDR1 is MNHEY, CDR2 SVGAGI. This table comes from immunoSEQ multiplex PCR, and its TCRdb copy is limited to in-frame clones, with some not included. The sample yields around 30,000 clones, 90% seen once. This chain connects TRBV6-5 to TRBJ1-1; D might be TRBD1 (5 bases). The receptor's source is a donor aged 5-35 years with latent tuberculosis or without tuberculosis infection. Sequencing input: PBMCs. CDR3 sequence reads: CASRSGASNTEAFF. The CDR3 DNA follows: TGTGCCAGCAGAAGCGGGGCTTCGAACACTGAAGCTTTCTTT.